Following are 29 T cell receptor beta chains from one sample sequenced in a study of beta chain features in type 1 diabetes. The study reverse transcribed the entire isolated RNA, so it sequenced expressed TCRB transcripts. Profiling relied on immunoSEQ multiplex PCR, and the TCRdb table lists in-frame clones only, not all of them. The table shows some 200,000 clones, with about a tenth occurring only once. The sample consisted of central memory CD4+ T cells from blood. The receptors were sampled from a man aged 18 to 30 in good health.

The chain employs TRBV29-1 and TRBJ2-5; D uncertain. The CDR3 has 14 residues. Between the trimmed V and J ends, which lost 7 bases and 1 base, there was a span of 16 bases. CDR1 and CDR2 (germline): SQVTM, ANQGSEA. CDR3 nucleotides: TGCAGCGCTACGACCAGACTGCCCCAAGAGACCCAGTACTTC. This sequence encodes CSATTRLPQETQYF. Based on the CDR3 plus reference TRBV29-1 and TRBJ2-5, the full variable domain is SAVISQKPSRDICQRGTSLTIQCQVDSQVTMMFWYRQQPGQSLTLIATANQGSEATYESGFVIDKFPISRPNLTFSTLTVSNMSPEDSSIYLCSATTRLPQETQYFGPGTRLLVL.

The chain combines TRBV30 with TRBJ2-3; 9 nucleotides line up with TRBD1. Per germline, CDR1 GTSNPN and CDR2 SVGIG (reference sequence). Trimming cost V 0 bases and J 3 bases; bases outside gene matches: 10. This CDR3 region has 17 residues. Written as DNA, the CDR3 is TGTGCCTGGAGTGTCCTCGAGGCGACAGGGGGGACAGATACGCAGTATTTT. It yields the protein CAWSVLEATGGTDTQYF. Full variable domain (remainder filled in from reference TRBV30 and TRBJ2-3): SQTIHQWPATLVQPVGSPLSLECTVEGTSNPNLYWYRQAAGRGLQLLFYSVGIGQISSEVPQNLSASRPQDRQFILSSKKLLLSDSGFYLCAWSVLEATGGTDTQYFGPGTRLTVL.

This clone occurred a few times. The rearrangement uses TRBV14 and TRBJ2-1; 7 bases line up with TRBD2. The trim removed 10 bases at V and 9 bases at J, leaving 15 bases unmatched. The CDR3 is made up of 14 amino acids. Germline values: CDR1 SGHDN, CDR2 FVKESK. CDR3 sequence: CATGWGRARGEQFF. The CDR3 DNA is TGTGCCACCGGCTGGGGGAGGGCCCGAGGTGAGCAGTTCTTC.

The V call is TRBV6-1, the J call TRBJ2-7, with a weak D call TRBD1 (5 bases). Between the trimmed V and J ends, which lost 1 base and 3 bases, there was a span of 13 bases. CDR1 is MNHNS and CDR2 is SASEGT in the germline V gene. This CDR3 is 15 amino acids long. The CDR3 bases are TGTGCCAGCAGTGAAGGGGGCCACAGTGTCTACGAGCAGTACTTC. Protein product: CASSEGGHSVYEQYF.

This clone was counted a single time. V gene TRBV7-3 combines with J gene TRBJ2-1; D unclear. This CDR3 is 15 amino acids long. With 0 bases removed from V and 0 bases from J, the gap between germline ends came to 6 bases. CDR1 is SGHTA and CDR2 is FQGTGA in the germline V gene. This CDR3 reads CASSLTAGSYNEQFF. The CDR3 DNA sequence: TGTGCCAGCAGCTTAACAGCTGGCTCCTACAATGAGCAGTTCTTC.

This chain links TRBV18 with TRBJ1-2, with a tentative D call TRBD1 (5 bases). Germline V gene sequence: CDR1 KGHSH, CDR2 LQKENI. Trimming cost V 2 bases and J 5 bases, with 18 bases left between them. The CDR3 is made up of 16 amino acids. CDR3 loop: CASSPGPSQRGYGYTF. CDR3 sequence (DNA): TGTGCCAGCTCACCAGGCCCCAGCCAGAGGGGATATGGCTACACCTTC.

The CDR3 sequence is CASTQGSSGRWRELFF. CDR3 DNA: TGCGCCAGCACTCAGGGATCCAGCGGGAGATGGAGGGAGCTGTTTTTT. V usage is TRBV5-1 and J usage is TRBJ2-2; 8 bases map to TRBD2. Per the germline V gene, CDR1 is SGHRS and CDR2 is YFSETQ. This CDR3 contains 16 residues. Trimming took 6 bases from V and 9 from J; bases not matched to a gene: 16. The variable domain in full, with the rest retrieved from reference TRBV5-1 and TRBJ2-2, is KAGVTQTPRYLIKTRGQQVTLSCSPISGHRSVSWYQQTPGQGLQFLFEYFSETQRNKGNFPGRFSGRQFSNSRSEMNVSTLELGDSALYLCASTQGSSGRWRELFFGEGSRLTVL.

This clone was observed a few times. The rearrangement links TRBV11-2 to TRBJ2-3; 7 bases are a match to TRBD1. This CDR3 region has 14 residues. With V trimmed by 3 bases and J by 5 bases, 5 bases remained unmatched. In germline, CDR1 is SGHAT, CDR2 FQNNGV. The chain's CDR3 is CASSFTGDGDTQYF. The CDR3 DNA reads as TGTGCCAGCAGCTTTACAGGGGATGGAGATACGCAGTATTTT. Filled out from reference TRBV11-2 and TRBJ2-3, the complete variable domain reads EAGVAQSPRYKIIEKRQSVAFWCNPISGHATLYWYQQILGQGPKLLIQFQNNGVVDDSQLPKDRFSAERLKGVDSTLKIQPAKLEDSAVYLCASSFTGDGDTQYFGPGTRLTVL.

This clone was counted ten times or more. V gene TRBV15 combines with J gene TRBJ2-1; 10 bases agree with TRBD2. The CDR3 has 18 residues. The germline V gene has CDR1 LNHNV and CDR2 YYDKDF (reference sequence). The V gene end was trimmed by 0 bases and the J gene end by 2 bases; junction bases not matched to a gene: 7. DNA of the CDR3: TGTGCCACCAGCAGAGAGATGGGCCTAGCGGGAGCCTACAATGAGCAGTTCTTC. Protein product: CATSREMGLAGAYNEQFF.

In nucleotides, the CDR3 is TGTGCCAGCAGCGTCAGGACAGACCTTACTAGCACAGATACGCAGTATTTT. Protein product: CASSVRTDLTSTDTQYF. This chain joins TRBV9 and TRBJ2-3; the D gene is possibly TRBD1 (6 bases). This CDR3 contains 17 residues. With 2 bases removed from V and 0 bases from J, the gap between germline ends came to 16 bases. Germline CDR1 reads SGDLS; CDR2 reads YYNGEE.

As for this clone: Given a much more abundant clone one base away, this may be a read error. The CDR3 DNA sequence: TGTGCCAGCAGCTTAGGGGCGGATTCCTACGAGCAGTACTTC. Amino acids: CASSLGADSYEQYF. V is TRBV7-8 and J is TRBJ2-7; D uncertain. Germline loops: CDR1 SGHVS, CDR2 FQNEAQ. The length of the CDR3 is 14 residues. Trimming left V 1 base short and J 1 base short, with 8 bases between.

This clone was observed a handful of times. The CDR3 protein is CASSSMEGARAKNIQYF. In DNA, the CDR3 is TGTGCCAGCAGCAGCATGGAGGGGGCACGGGCCAAAAACATTCAGTACTTC. The chain carries TRBV7-2 and TRBJ2-4; tentatively, D is TRBD1 (7 bases). The CDR3 is 17 amino acids. V was cut by 5 bases and J by 1 base, with 18 bases left in between. Germline CDR1 reads SGHTA; CDR2 reads FQGNSA.

This chain links TRBV29-1 with TRBJ2-3, with 7 bases matching TRBD2. Germline V gene sequence: CDR1 SQVTM, CDR2 ANQGSEA. V was pared by 6 bases and J by 2 bases, with 5 bases of the junction left unmatched. This CDR3 has 13 residues. The CDR3 reads CSVGGRDTDTQYF. Here the CDR3 DNA reads TGCAGCGTGGGGGGGAGGGACACAGATACGCAGTATTTT.

The chain has TRBV18 and TRBJ1-1; 8 bases map to TRBD1. The CDR3 contains 15 residues. Germline V gene sequence: CDR1 KGHSH, CDR2 LQKENI. After removal of 3 bases from V and 6 bases from J, the junction contained 9 bases not matched to a gene. CDR3 amino acids: CASSPLGGQVPEAFF. CDR3 coding DNA: TGTGCCAGCTCACCCCTCGGGGGACAGGTCCCTGAAGCTTTCTTT.

In regard to this clone: The junction departs from the called germline gene at one end, perhaps through a read error. The chain joins TRBV5-4 to TRBJ2-7; D remains ambiguous. CDR1 SGHNT and CDR2 YYREEE come from the germline V gene (reference sequence). This CDR3 region has 15 residues. CDR3 sequence reads: CASSQDVARNYEQYF. DNA of the CDR3: TGCGCCAGCAGCCAAGATGTCGCAAGAAACTACGAGCAGTACTTC. Full variable domain (remainder filled in from reference TRBV5-4 and TRBJ2-7): ETGVTQSPTHLIKTRGQQVTLRCSSQSGHNTVSWYQQALGQGPQFIFQYYREEENGRGNFPPRFSGLQFPNYSSELNVNALELDDSALYLCASSQDVARNYEQYFGPGTRLTVT.

The rearrangement links TRBV9 to TRBJ2-3, with 10 bases lining up with TRBD2. V was clipped by 0 bases and J by 1 base; unmatched bases: 11. The CDR3 is 19 residues long. Per germline, CDR1 SGDLS and CDR2 YYNGEE. DNA of the CDR3: TGTGCCAGCAGCGTAGCTATGGCTAGCGGGAGAGGGGGCACAGATACGCAGTATTTT. Its translation: CASSVAMASGRGGTDTQYF.

This clone has more than one count but fewer than ten. The chain uses TRBV5-4 and TRBJ1-5; 12 bases match TRBD1. The CDR3 has 16 residues. Unmatched junction bases numbered 7, after V lost 4 bases and J lost 5 bases. The germline CDR1 and CDR2 sequences are SGHNT and YYREEE (reference sequence). The CDR3 reads CASSDGTGGPDQPQHF. DNA of the CDR3: TGTGCCAGCAGCGATGGGACAGGGGGCCCGGATCAGCCCCAGCATTTT.

This clone was observed a few times. CDR3 residues: CASSLLYGANVLTF. DNA of the CDR3: TGTGCCAGCAGCTTACTCTACGGGGCCAACGTCCTGACTTTC. The chain combines TRBV11-2 with TRBJ2-6; D ambiguous. Germline CDR1 SGHAT, CDR2 FQNNGV. V was shortened by 2 bases and J by 4 bases, with 6 bases between the two germline ends. CDR3 length: 14 amino acids. The full variable domain, with the rest looked up from reference TRBV11-2 and TRBJ2-6, is EAGVAQSPRYKIIEKRQSVAFWCNPISGHATLYWYQQILGQGPKLLIQFQNNGVVDDSQLPKDRFSAERLKGVDSTLKIQPAKLEDSAVYLCASSLLYGANVLTFGAGSRLTVL.

With respect to this clone: A junction boundary mismatches the germline segment, possibly from a read error. This sequence joins TRBV7-7 and TRBJ2-1, with 8 bases identical to TRBD1. The CDR3 totals 14 residues. CDR1 is SSHAT and CDR2 is FNYEAQ in the germline V gene (reference sequence). CDR3 loop: CASSSGTGHNEQFF. The CDR3 DNA reads as TGTGCTAGCAGCTCCGGGACAGGCCACAATGAGCAGTTCTTC.

The V gene is TRBV19, the J gene TRBJ2-3; 11 nucleotides line up with TRBD2. The CDR3 length is 16 residues. Germline trimming cut 6 bases from V and 7 bases from J; bases unmatched to any gene: 12. Germline CDR1 and CDR2: LNHDA and SQIVND (reference sequence). The CDR3 sequence: CASSPGTSGNQNTQYF. The CDR3 nucleotides read TGTGCCAGTAGCCCCGGGACTAGCGGCAATCAAAATACGCAGTATTTT.

This chain connects TRBV27 to TRBJ2-1, with TRBD2 matching over 7 bases. CDR1 MNHEY and CDR2 SMNVEV come from the germline V gene (reference sequence). There are 14 residues in the CDR3. V was clipped by 6 bases and J by 4 bases; unmatched bases: 6. Here the CDR3 reads CASSSSGEYNEQFF. CDR3 coding DNA: TGTGCCAGCAGCTCGAGCGGGGAATACAATGAGCAGTTCTTC.

This rearrangement joins TRBV4-3 to TRBJ2-7, with 8 bases fitting TRBD1. Germline V gene data show CDR1 as LGHNA and CDR2 as YSLEER. V lost 1 base to trimming and J lost 3 bases; unmatched junction nucleotides: 5. The CDR3 runs 15 residues. This chain's CDR3 is CASSQAAGTGYEQYF. The CDR3 DNA reads as TGCGCCAGCAGCCAAGCCGCCGGGACAGGCTACGAGCAGTACTTC.

This clone was counted only a few times. The V and J genes are TRBV14 and TRBJ2-7; 9 bases are shared with TRBD1. V gave up 5 bases and J gave up 6 bases; unmatched junction bases: 5. Germline CDR1 reads SGHDN; CDR2 reads FVKESK. The CDR3 consists of 13 residues. The CDR3 is CASSWDRASEQYF. The DNA of the CDR3 is TGTGCCAGCAGCTGGGACAGGGCCTCCGAGCAGTACTTC.

This clone occurred many times. As DNA, the CDR3 is TGTGCCAGTAGACCTCGGCATTACGAAAACATTCAGTACTTC. Protein product: CASRPRHYENIQYF. The chain links TRBV19 to TRBJ2-4; no clear D. The CDR3 has 14 residues. The ends were cut back, 6 bases at V and 5 bases at J, with 14 bases in the middle. CDR1 and CDR2 (germline): LNHDA, SQIVND (reference sequence).

This clone was picked up one time. The chain has TRBV28 and TRBJ1-5; a possible D gene is TRBD1 (6 bases). Trimming shortened V by 1 base and J by 4 bases, and 11 bases separated the two germline ends. The CDR3 is 15 residues long. Germline V CDR1 and CDR2: MDHEN, SYDVKM. The CDR3: CASSLLQGRNQPQHF. For the CDR3, the DNA is TGTGCCAGCAGTTTATTACAGGGCAGAAATCAGCCCCAGCATTTT.

This chain connects TRBV6-6 to TRBJ1-1, with D possibly matching TRBD1 (5 bases). The CDR3 extends over 11 amino acids. V was cut by 5 bases and J by 7 bases, with 8 bases left in between. Germline CDR1 MNHNY, CDR2 SVGAGI (reference sequence). In DNA form, the CDR3 reads TGTGCCAGCAGTGGGACGGTTGAAGCTTTCTTT. Encoded protein: CASSGTVEAFF.

This clone appeared many times. The chain couples TRBV10-3 to TRBJ2-6; D remains ambiguous. Germline V gene lookup returns CDR1 ENHRY and CDR2 SYGVKD. V shed 3 bases and J shed 2 bases, with 5 bases lying between them. CDR3 length: 14 residues. CDR3 DNA sequence: TGTGCCATCAGTGACCCGACTGGGGCCAACGTCCTGACTTTC. Protein sequence: CAISDPTGANVLTF.

The V and J genes are TRBV14 and TRBJ2-5; the D is unclear. Germline CDR1 is SGHDN and CDR2 is FVKESK. The V and J ends lost 2 bases and 2 bases respectively, with 6 bases between them. The CDR3 sequence is 13 residues long. The chain's CDR3 is CASSQQPQETQYF. CDR3 in DNA: TGTGCCAGCAGCCAACAGCCTCAAGAGACCCAGTACTTC.

The chain combines TRBV10-3 with TRBJ2-7, with 9 bases aligning to TRBD2. V was pared by 3 bases and J by 6 bases, with 12 bases of the junction left unmatched. The CDR3 contains 16 residues. Germline assignment: CDR1 ENHRY and CDR2 SYGVKD. CDR3: CAISDVAGDSFFEQYF. CDR3 nucleotide sequence: TGTGCCATCAGTGATGTAGCGGGAGACTCCTTCTTCGAGCAGTACTTC.